The 30 T cell receptor beta chains reported below all come from one sample, sequenced in a study of blood T cells in healthy people across ages. Through a sample-barcoded 5' primer and a J-beta primer mix, a second PCR was run for roughly 6 to 12 cycles. TCRdb itself ran the 5' RACE reads through MiXCR, one entry per CDR3 protein. The repertoire holds about a million distinct CDR3 sequences, with approximately 38% as singletons. Source material: blood. The source of these receptors is a man younger than 35 in good health.

The rearrangement uses TRBV5-6 and TRBJ2-2; the D is unclear. The germline V gene has CDR1 SGHDT and CDR2 YYEEEE. Trimming stripped 1 base from V and 3 bases from J, with 13 bases between. The CDR3 sequence is 16 residues long. The CDR3 here is CASSLQLRLDTGELFF. CDR3 coding DNA: TGTGCCAGCAGCTTGCAACTAAGGTTAGACACCGGGGAGCTGTTTTTT.

This sequence joins TRBV29-1 and TRBJ2-5; D is undetermined. Germline values: CDR1 SQVTM, CDR2 ANQGSEA. There are 11 residues in the CDR3. CDR3 DNA sequence: TGCAGTCATACTTTGGGGGAGACCCAGTACTTC. Protein: CSHTLGETQYF. The whole variable domain, remainder taken from reference TRBV29-1 and TRBJ2-5, is SAVISQKPSRDICQRGTSLTIQCQVDSQVTMMFWYRQQPGQSLTLIATANQGSEATYESGFVIDKFPISRPNLTFSTLTVSNMSPEDSSIYLCSHTLGETQYFGPGTRLLVL.

The chain combines TRBV4-3 with TRBJ2-1; D possibly corresponds to TRBD2 (6 bases). CDR3 length: 13 amino acids. Trimming pared 1 base from V and 12 bases from J, leaving 13 bases between. The V gene's germline CDR1 is LGHNA and CDR2 YSLEER. The CDR3 reads CASSQGLGDGQFF. CDR3 bases: TGCGCCAGCAGCCAAGGACTAGGGGATGGGCAGTTCTTC.

This sequence joins TRBV2 and TRBJ2-1; TRBD2 is a possible D gene (5 bases). V was trimmed by 5 bases and J by 0 bases, leaving 11 bases between them. The length of the CDR3 is 15 residues. The germline CDR1 and CDR2 sequences are SNHLY and FYNNEI. CDR3 amino acids: CASSSDSVSYNEQFF. The CDR3 nucleotides are TGTGCCAGCAGTTCGGACTCGGTCTCCTACAATGAGCAGTTCTTC.

V gene TRBV18 combines with J gene TRBJ2-3; D call uncertain. Trimming left V 3 bases short and J 6 bases short, with 10 bases between. Germline loops: CDR1 KGHSH, CDR2 LQKENI. This CDR3 comprises 13 residues. The CDR3 sequence: CASSPGIGDTQYF. Written as DNA, the CDR3 is TGTGCCAGCTCACCGGGGATAGGGGATACGCAGTATTTT.

This clonotype was seen a few times. The gene calls are TRBV20-1 and TRBJ1-6; D is uncertain. This CDR3 is built from 14 residues. CDR1 is DFQATT, CDR2 SNEGSKA, per germline (reference sequence). V was shortened by 1 base and J by 7 bases, with 11 bases between the two germline ends. DNA of the CDR3: TGCAGTGCTAGAGCATACGACGGGAATTCACCCCTCCACTTT. Protein sequence: CSARAYDGNSPLHF.

The V gene is TRBV9, the J gene TRBJ2-5, with TRBD1 matching 7 bases. Trimming at V came to 0 bases and at J to 4 bases, leaving 3 bases not matched to a gene. Germline V gene lookup returns CDR1 SGDLS and CDR2 YYNGEE. The CDR3 runs to 14 residues. CDR3 protein: CASSVDRGGETQYF. In DNA form, the CDR3 reads TGTGCCAGCAGCGTAGACAGGGGTGGAGAGACCCAGTACTTC.

This clonotype was counted between two and nine times. The chain recombines TRBV4-3 with TRBJ1-2; 7 positions match TRBD1. The CDR3 loop spans 15 amino acids. V shed 4 bases, J shed 4 bases, and the junction held 9 bases outside the gene matches. Germline CDR1 and CDR2: LGHNA and YSLEER. The CDR3 sequence: CASSRETGTVYGYTF. The CDR3 DNA reads as TGCGCCAGCAGCCGAGAGACAGGGACAGTCTATGGCTACACCTTC.

A few counts support this clonotype. As DNA, the CDR3 is TGTGCCAGCAGTGTGGGGATACAGGGGGACACTGAAGCTTTCTTT. This translates into CASSVGIQGDTEAFF. This chain connects TRBV6-1 to TRBJ1-1; 8 nucleotides align to TRBD1. V lost 4 bases and J lost 3; bases outside the gene matches: 7. The CDR3 extends over 15 amino acids. CDR1 and CDR2 from the germline V gene are MNHNS and SASEGT.

This clonotype was recorded a few times. This sequence joins TRBV4-1 and TRBJ2-1; D unclear. CDR3 length equals 10 residues. Deletions cut 8 bases from V and 8 bases from J, with 7 bases between. Looked up from germline, CDR1 is MGHRA and CDR2 is YSYEKL. The CDR3 sequence is CASPPYEQFF. The CDR3 nucleotides read TGCGCCAGCCCCCCCTATGAGCAGTTCTTC.

As for this clonotype: With a much larger clone just one base away, this may be a read error. The chain links TRBV7-2 to TRBJ2-1; D is possibly TRBD1 (6 bases). CDR1 is SGHTA and CDR2 is FQGNSA in the germline V gene. The CDR3 has 16 residues. The CDR3 protein is CASSLSGTHDYNERFF. The CDR3 bases are TGTGCCAGCAGCTTATCTGGGACACATGACTACAATGAGCGGTTCTTC.

V is TRBV10-3 and J is TRBJ1-1; the D is unclear. The CDR3 loop spans 14 amino acids. The germline gives CDR1 ENHRY, CDR2 SYGVKD. Between the trimmed V and J ends, which lost 3 bases and 2 bases, there was a span of 10 bases. This chain's CDR3 is CAISETLTNTEAFF. In nucleotides, the CDR3 is TGTGCCATCAGTGAAACACTCACTAACACTGAAGCTTTCTTT.

This chain uses TRBV28 with TRBJ2-1; D is possibly TRBD1 or TRBD2 (7 bases each). CDR3 length: 15 residues. The germline CDR1 and CDR2 sequences are MDHEN and SYDVKM. Trimming pared 5 bases from V and 8 bases from J, leaving 19 bases between. CDR3 DNA sequence: TGTGCCAGCAGTAACAGGGGACTATCGCCGGATGAGCAGTTCTTC. Its translation is CASSNRGLSPDEQFF. The full variable domain, with the rest looked up from reference TRBV28 and TRBJ2-1, is DVKVTQSSRYLVKRTGEKVFLECVQDMDHENMFWYRQDPGLGLRLIYFSYDVKMKEKGDIPEGYSVSREKKERFSLILESASTNQTSMYLCASSNRGLSPDEQFFGPGTRLTVL.

This clonotype was recorded a few times. The chain employs TRBV29-1 and TRBJ1-1; D gene ambiguous. Trimming took 3 bases from V and 3 from J, leaving 11 bases between them. The CDR3 runs to 13 residues. Germline V CDR1 and CDR2: SQVTM, ANQGSEA. The CDR3 is CSVDRNTDTEAFF. The CDR3, as DNA: TGCAGCGTTGATAGAAATACGGACACTGAAGCTTTCTTT.

As to this clonotype: Lacking the conserved final phenylalanine or tryptophan, this CDR3 likely reflects a read error. The V call is TRBV4-1, the J call TRBJ1-2; D possibly corresponds to TRBD1 (6 bases). The CDR3 covers 15 residues. CDR1 and CDR2 from the germline V gene are MGHRA and YSYEKL. The V end was cut by 0 bases, the J end by 1 base, with 9 bases between. CDR3 protein: CASSQDGRGNYGYTS. The DNA for the CDR3 is TGCGCCAGCAGCCAAGACGGCAGGGGTAACTATGGCTACACCTCC.

This rearrangement joins TRBV3-1 to TRBJ1-2; no clear D gene. Trimming took off 1 base at V and 2 bases at J, with 14 bases between the two ends. The CDR3 has 16 amino acids. Germline V lookup: CDR1 LGHDT, CDR2 YNNKEL (reference sequence). The CDR3 loop is CASSQGKGRWNYGYTF. CDR3 bases: TGTGCCAGCAGCCAAGGAAAGGGAAGGTGGAACTATGGCTACACCTTC.

The chain combines TRBV20-1 with TRBJ2-2; D ambiguous. The CDR3 covers 14 residues. Trimming cost V 5 bases and J 2 bases, with 12 bases left between them. Germline V gene data show CDR1 as DFQATT and CDR2 as SNEGSKA (reference sequence). The CDR3 reads CSAPAKGNTGELFF. The CDR3 nucleotides are TGCAGTGCTCCGGCTAAGGGAAACACCGGGGAGCTGTTTTTT.

The gene calls are TRBV5-1 and TRBJ2-1; D call uncertain. The CDR3 totals 14 residues. Trimming removed 3 bases from V and 1 base from J, with 8 bases in between. Germline lookup yields CDR1 SGHRS and CDR2 YFSETQ. The CDR3 protein is CASSYYLSYNEQFF. DNA of the CDR3: TGCGCCAGCAGCTACTACCTGTCCTACAATGAGCAGTTCTTC.

This clonotype occurred many times. This rearrangement joins TRBV6-6 to TRBJ2-5; no firm D call. Per the germline V gene, CDR1 is MNHNY and CDR2 is SVGAGI (reference sequence). Deletions cut 7 bases from V and 1 base from J, with 7 bases between. This CDR3 is 12 amino acids long. The CDR3 loop reads CASTPTQETQYF. In DNA form, the CDR3 reads TGTGCCAGCACTCCCACCCAAGAGACCCAGTACTTC.

The chain employs TRBV20-1 and TRBJ2-5, with D possibly TRBD2 on 7 matching bases. V was trimmed by 0 bases and J by 2 bases, leaving 16 bases between them. CDR3 size: 16 residues. The V gene's germline CDR1 is DFQATT and CDR2 SNEGSKA (reference sequence). The CDR3, as DNA: TGCAGTGCTAGAGATCGTCGGGGGGCAGTTCAAGAGACCCAGTACTTC. Translating gives CSARDRRGAVQETQYF.

The V and J genes are TRBV15 and TRBJ2-7; TRBD2 might be the D (6 bases). Trimming cost V 0 bases and J 1 base, with 19 bases left between them. Germline loops: CDR1 LNHNV, CDR2 YYDKDF (reference sequence). The CDR3 spans 18 residues. The CDR3: CATSRDLGLEGPSYEQYF. CDR3 nucleotide sequence: TGTGCCACCAGCAGAGATTTGGGATTGGAGGGGCCTTCCTACGAGCAGTACTTC.

This clonotype turned up a few times. CDR3 sequence: CATRTGSSLGNEQFF. CDR3 in DNA: TGTGCCACCCGGACAGGGTCATCTCTGGGCAATGAGCAGTTCTTC. This chain connects TRBV10-3 to TRBJ2-1, with 8 positions matching TRBD1. The V gene's germline CDR1 is ENHRY and CDR2 SYGVKD. V lost 10 bases to trimming and J lost 6 bases; unmatched junction nucleotides: 14. This CDR3 is 15 amino acids long.

The DNA for the CDR3 is TGCAGCGTCGCAGGTGGACAGGACACAGATACGCAGTATTTT. Protein: CSVAGGQDTDTQYF. The V gene is TRBV29-1, the J gene TRBJ2-3, with 7 bases lining up with TRBD1. From germline, CDR1 is SQVTM and CDR2 ANQGSEA. The junction had 8 bases not matched to a gene; V was cut back by 6 bases and J by 2 bases. The CDR3 contains 14 residues.

This clonotype showed up just a few times. The CDR3 nucleotides are TGTGCCAGCAGTACGGGACTAGCGGGGCCTACAGATACGCAGTATTTT. Encoded protein: CASSTGLAGPTDTQYF. The chain carries TRBV12-3 or TRBV12-4 and TRBJ2-3; 13 bases map to TRBD2. This CDR3 is built from 16 residues. The V gene end was trimmed by 5 bases and the J gene end by 3 bases; junction bases not matched to a gene: 5.

This clonotype showed up just a few times. This chain joins TRBV6-2 or TRBV6-3 and TRBJ2-6, with D hard to call. This CDR3 contains 14 residues. Trimming removed 7 bases from V and 1 base from J, with 8 bases in between. Germline loops: CDR1 MNHEY, CDR2 SVGEGT. The CDR3 DNA reads as TGTGCCAGCATCCTCGGATCTGGGGCCAACGTCCTGACTTTC. This gives the protein CASILGSGANVLTF.

This clonotype was seen a few times. The chain is built from TRBV4-2 and TRBJ2-2; D ambiguous. The ends were cut back, 4 bases at V and 0 bases at J, with 9 bases in the middle. CDR3 length: 15 amino acids. The germline gives CDR1 LGHNA, CDR2 YNFKEQ. The CDR3 here is CASSRRTSNTGELFF. In DNA form, the CDR3 reads TGTGCCAGCAGCCGTCGGACCTCGAACACCGGGGAGCTGTTTTTT.

The genes are TRBV7-8 and TRBJ2-6; the match to TRBD1 covers 7 bases. CDR1 and CDR2 (germline): SGHVS, FQNEAQ. V lost 4 bases, J lost 2 bases, and 14 bases stayed unmatched. This CDR3 comprises 19 residues. The CDR3 sequence is CASSSLTTGAAAGANVLTF. The CDR3 nucleotides read TGTGCCAGCAGCTCGCTTACTACAGGGGCTGCTGCTGGGGCCAACGTCCTGACTTTC. Looking up the rest from reference TRBV7-8 and TRBJ2-6 gives the full variable domain: GAGVSQSPRYKVAKRGQDVALRCDPISGHVSLFWYQQALGQGPEFLTYFQNEAQLDKSGLPSDRFFAERPEGSVSTLKIQRTQQEDSAVYLCASSSLTTGAAAGANVLTFGAGSRLTVL.

The chain links TRBV5-1 to TRBJ1-2; a possible D gene is TRBD1 (6 bases). V lost 4 bases, J lost 4 bases, and 14 bases lay in between. Germline V gene data show CDR1 as SGHRS and CDR2 as YFSETQ. The CDR3 length is 14 residues. This CDR3 is CASSPESGAYGYTF. The CDR3 nucleotides read TGCGCCAGCAGCCCGGAGTCAGGGGCCTATGGCTACACCTTC.

This clonotype was seen a handful of times. The chain couples TRBV25-1 to TRBJ2-2, with no clear D. Looked up from germline, CDR1 is MGHDK and CDR2 is SYGVNS. Between the trimmed V and J ends, which lost 4 bases and 0 bases, there was a span of 9 bases. The CDR3 has 15 residues. CDR3 sequence reads: CASSASRPNTGELFF. For the CDR3, the DNA is TGTGCCAGCAGTGCCAGCAGACCGAACACCGGGGAGCTGTTTTTT.

The chain couples TRBV18 to TRBJ1-5; perhaps TRBD1 as D (5 bases). V lost 3 bases, J lost 5 bases, and 14 bases lay in between. This CDR3 is built from 15 residues. Per the germline V gene, CDR1 is KGHSH and CDR2 is LQKENI. CDR3 region: CASSPGSGGDQPQHF. The CDR3 DNA follows: TGTGCCAGCTCACCGGGTTCCGGGGGGGATCAGCCCCAGCATTTT.